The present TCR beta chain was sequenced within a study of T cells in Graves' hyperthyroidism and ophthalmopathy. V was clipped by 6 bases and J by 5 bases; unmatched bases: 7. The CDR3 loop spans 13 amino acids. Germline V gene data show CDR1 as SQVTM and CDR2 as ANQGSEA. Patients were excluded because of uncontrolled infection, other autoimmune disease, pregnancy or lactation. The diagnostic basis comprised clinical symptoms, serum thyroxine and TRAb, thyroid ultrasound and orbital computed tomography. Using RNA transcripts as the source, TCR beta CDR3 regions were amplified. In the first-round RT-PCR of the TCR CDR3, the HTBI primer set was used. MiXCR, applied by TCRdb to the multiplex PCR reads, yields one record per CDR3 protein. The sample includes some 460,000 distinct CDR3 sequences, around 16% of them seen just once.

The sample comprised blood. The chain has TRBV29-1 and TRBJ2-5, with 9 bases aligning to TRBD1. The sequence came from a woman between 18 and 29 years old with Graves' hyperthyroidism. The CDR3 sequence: CSVPTGGLETQYF. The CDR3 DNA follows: TGCAGCGTGCCGACAGGGGGGTTGGAGACCCAGTACTTC.